The 13 T cell receptor beta chains below were found in one sample sequenced in a study of blood T cell repertoires in COVID-19. Only in-frame clones appear in the TCRdb table, and some are missing; sequencing was by immunoSEQ multiplex PCR. The table has approximately 90,000 clones, approximately 88% seen once; the top ten hold more than 5%. Sequenced sample: peripheral blood. The source of these receptors is a man aged 55 to 70 with COVID-19, enrolled during active disease.

The V call is TRBV6-2 or TRBV6-3, the J call TRBJ2-7; 11 bases line up with TRBD2. The CDR3 consists of 19 residues. V shed 5 bases and J 6 bases; nucleotides not matched to a gene: 21. From germline, CDR1 is MNHEY and CDR2 SVGEGT. CDR3 protein: CASSLPGTSGRRIGLEQYF. The CDR3 bases are TGTGCCAGCAGTCTCCCCGGAACTAGCGGGAGAAGAATCGGGCTCGAGCAGTACTTC.

The rearrangement links TRBV14 to TRBJ1-1; a possible D gene is TRBD1 (5 bases). The germline gives CDR1 SGHDN, CDR2 FVKESK. The CDR3 has 16 residues. V was shortened by 0 bases and J by 3 bases, with 14 bases between the two germline ends. The CDR3 loop is CASSQEAGTHYTEAFF. The CDR3 DNA is TGTGCCAGCAGCCAAGAGGCCGGGACTCACTACACTGAAGCTTTCTTT.

The chain's CDR3 is CAITSSGLGEQFF. In nucleotides, the CDR3 is TGTGCCATCACTTCCTCAGGGCTTGGAGAGCAGTTCTTC. V usage is TRBV10-3 and J usage is TRBJ2-1, with D possibly TRBD1 on 5 matching bases. CDR3 length equals 13 residues. Looked up from germline, CDR1 is ENHRY and CDR2 is SYGVKD. V was cut by 7 bases and J by 10 bases, with 17 bases left in between.

The genes are TRBV4-1 and TRBJ2-2; TRBD2 matches at 8 bases. Germline assignment: CDR1 MGHRA and CDR2 YSYEKL. The CDR3 length is 16 residues. J gave up 0 bases and V 4 bases, and 4 bases lay outside the gene matches. The CDR3: CASSLGLATNTGELFF. DNA of the CDR3: TGCGCCAGCAGCCTAGGACTAGCAACGAACACCGGGGAGCTGTTTTTT.

The gene calls are TRBV12-3 or TRBV12-4 and TRBJ1-5; TRBD1 matches 7 bases. Unmatched junction bases numbered 7, after V lost 9 bases and J lost 8 bases. The CDR3 sequence is 12 residues long. The CDR3 nucleotides are TGTGCCAGTGGACAGGTCCAGGAGCCCCAGCATTTT. Translated: CASGQVQEPQHF.

The rearrangement joins TRBV4-2 to TRBJ1-5, with TRBD1 identical over 7 bases. The V gene's germline CDR1 is LGHNA and CDR2 YNFKEQ. CDR3 size: 15 residues. The trim removed 5 bases at V and 3 bases at J, leaving 7 bases unmatched. CDR3: CASSRQGGDNQPQHF. CDR3 in DNA: TGTGCCAGCAGCAGACAGGGCGGTGACAATCAGCCCCAGCATTTT.

V gene TRBV12-3 or TRBV12-4 combines with J gene TRBJ1-2; D unresolved. The CDR3 covers 13 residues. V dropped 6 bases and J dropped 6 bases, with 14 bases sitting between them. The CDR3 is CASSNTYTHGYTF. The CDR3 region has the DNA TGTGCCAGCAGCAATACTTATACCCATGGCTACACCTTC.

The gene calls are TRBV9 and TRBJ2-7; 9 positions agree with TRBD1. With 3 bases clipped from V and 3 bases from J, the junction kept 4 bases outside the gene matches. The CDR3 totals 14 residues. Germline loops: CDR1 SGDLS, CDR2 YYNGEE. The CDR3 region has the DNA TGTGCCAGCAGCGCGGGACAGGGTTTCTACGAGCAGTACTTC. As protein: CASSAGQGFYEQYF.

The rearrangement joins TRBV6-5 to TRBJ1-5, with 7 bases that match TRBD1. Losses at the gene ends were 5 bases for V and 6 bases for J; bases not matched to a gene: 7. This CDR3 spans 14 amino acids. CDR1 and CDR2 from the germline V gene are MNHEY and SVGAGI. CDR3 amino acids: CASSRGTEGQPQHF. In nucleotides, the CDR3 is TGTGCCAGCAGTAGGGGGACAGAAGGTCAGCCCCAGCATTTT.

The chain carries TRBV3-1 (or the pseudogene TRBV3-2) and TRBJ2-2; 10 bases fit TRBD2. The junction had 9 bases not matched to a gene; V was cut back by 3 bases and J by 8 bases. CDR1 LGHDT and CDR2 YNNKEL come from the germline V gene (reference sequence). The CDR3 contains 16 residues. The CDR3 bases are TGTGCCAGCAGCCATGACCTAGCGGGAGAAAAAGGGGAGCTGTTTTTT. Its protein is CASSHDLAGEKGELFF.

The chain combines TRBV15 with TRBJ2-7, with D maybe TRBD1 (5 bases). CDR1 LNHNV and CDR2 YYDKDF come from the germline V gene (reference sequence). This CDR3 comprises 14 residues. V gave up 6 bases and J gave up 3 bases, with 15 bases separating them. CDR3 residues: CATSSERGIYEQYF. In nucleotides, the CDR3 is TGTGCCACCAGTTCGGAAAGGGGTATCTACGAGCAGTACTTC.

The chain couples TRBV19 to TRBJ2-2; the D gene is possibly TRBD1 (6 bases). The CDR3 covers 14 residues. The V and J ends lost 6 bases and 3 bases respectively, with 11 bases between them. The V gene's germline CDR1 is LNHDA and CDR2 SQIVND (reference sequence). The CDR3: CASSRDKDTGELFF. As DNA, the CDR3 is TGTGCCAGTAGCAGGGACAAAGACACCGGGGAGCTGTTTTTT.

This clone was observed a single time. CDR3 protein: CASSQTGDNSPLHF. The CDR3 DNA reads as TGTGCCAGCAGCCAGACAGGAGATAATTCACCCCTCCACTTT. This chain uses TRBV7-2 with TRBJ1-6; possibly TRBD1 for D (6 bases). Germline assignment: CDR1 SGHTA and CDR2 FQGNSA. The CDR3 length is 14 residues. Trimming took 5 bases from V and 5 from J, leaving 10 bases between them.